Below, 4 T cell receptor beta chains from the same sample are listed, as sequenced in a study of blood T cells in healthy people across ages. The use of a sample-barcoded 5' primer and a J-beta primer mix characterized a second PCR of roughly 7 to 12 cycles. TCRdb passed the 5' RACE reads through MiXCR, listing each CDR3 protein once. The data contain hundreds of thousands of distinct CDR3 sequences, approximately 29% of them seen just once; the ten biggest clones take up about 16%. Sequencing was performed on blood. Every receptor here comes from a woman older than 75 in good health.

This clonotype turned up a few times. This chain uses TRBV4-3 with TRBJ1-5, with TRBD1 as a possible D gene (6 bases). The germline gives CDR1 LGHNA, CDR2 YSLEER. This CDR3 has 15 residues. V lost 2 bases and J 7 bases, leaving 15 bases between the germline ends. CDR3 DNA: TGCGCCAGCAGCCAACAGGACAGCCGCGACCAGCCCCAGCATTTT. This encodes CASSQQDSRDQPQHF.

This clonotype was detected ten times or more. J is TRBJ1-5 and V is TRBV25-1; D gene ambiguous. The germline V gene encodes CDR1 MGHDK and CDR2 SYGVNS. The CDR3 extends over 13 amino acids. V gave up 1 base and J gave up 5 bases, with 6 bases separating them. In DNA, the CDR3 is TGTGCCAGCAGTGAATTTGGGTATCAGCCCCAGCATTTT. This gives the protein CASSEFGYQPQHF.

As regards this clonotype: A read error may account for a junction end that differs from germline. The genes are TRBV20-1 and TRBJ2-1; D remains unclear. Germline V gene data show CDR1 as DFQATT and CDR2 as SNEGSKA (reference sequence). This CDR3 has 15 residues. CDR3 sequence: CSASRAVCSYNEQFF. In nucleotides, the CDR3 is TGCAGTGCCTCCCGGGCGGTGTGCTCCTACAATGAGCAGTTTTTC.

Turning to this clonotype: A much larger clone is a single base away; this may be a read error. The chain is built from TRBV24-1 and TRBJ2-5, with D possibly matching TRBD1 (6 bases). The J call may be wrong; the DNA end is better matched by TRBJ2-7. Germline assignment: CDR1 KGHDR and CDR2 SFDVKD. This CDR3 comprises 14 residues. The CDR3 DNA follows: TGTGCCACCAGTCCTAAAGGCAGGGGATACGAGCAGTACTTC. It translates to CATSPKGRGYEQYF.